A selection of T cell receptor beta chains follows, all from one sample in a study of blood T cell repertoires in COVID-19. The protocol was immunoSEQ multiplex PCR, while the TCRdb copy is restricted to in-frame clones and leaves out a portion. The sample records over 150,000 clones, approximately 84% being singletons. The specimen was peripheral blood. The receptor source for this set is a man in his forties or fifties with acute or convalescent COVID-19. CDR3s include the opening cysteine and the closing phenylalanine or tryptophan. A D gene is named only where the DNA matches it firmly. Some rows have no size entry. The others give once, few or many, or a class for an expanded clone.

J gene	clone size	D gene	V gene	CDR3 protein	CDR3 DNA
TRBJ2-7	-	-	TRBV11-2	CASSFYRSSYEQYF	TGTGCCAGCAGCTTCTACAGGAGCTCCTACGAGCAGTACTTC
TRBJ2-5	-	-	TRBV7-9	CASSLSLGAEETQYF	TGTGCCAGCAGCTTAAGTTTGGGGGCGGAGGAGACCCAGTACTTC
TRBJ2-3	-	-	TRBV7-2	CASSLRGGDTQYF	TGTGCCAGCAGCCTACGGGGAGGCGATACGCAGTATTTT
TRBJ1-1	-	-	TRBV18	CASSPSLGQTNTEAFF	TGTGCCAGCTCACCTTCCCTAGGACAGACGAACACTGAAGCTTTCTTT
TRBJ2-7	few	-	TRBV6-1	CASSVTGGSRSEYEQYF	TGTGCCAGCAGTGTGACAGGCGGGAGCAGAAGCGAGTACGAGCAGTACTTC
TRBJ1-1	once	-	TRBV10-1	CAIPREVTNTEAFF	TGCGCCATCCCACGGGAGGTAACGAACACTGAAGCTTTCTTT
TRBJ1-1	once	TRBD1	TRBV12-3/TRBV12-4	CANSQGAEAFF	TGTGCCAACTCACAGGGGGCTGAAGCTTTCTTT
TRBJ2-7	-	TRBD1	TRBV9	CASSPSGGTGTKQYF	TGTGCCAGCAGCCCCAGTGGGGGGACAGGAACGAAGCAGTACTTC
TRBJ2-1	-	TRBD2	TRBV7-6	CASRSTSGGNEQFF	TGTGCCAGCAGATCAACTAGCGGGGGCAATGAGCAGTTCTTC
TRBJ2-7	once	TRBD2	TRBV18	CASSRTSPGEQYF	TGTGCCAGCTCGCGGACTAGCCCCGGAGAGCAGTACTTC
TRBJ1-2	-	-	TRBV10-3	CAISDGLNYGYTF	TGTGCCATCAGTGATGGACTGAACTATGGCTACACCTTC
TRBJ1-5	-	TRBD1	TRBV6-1	CASSAMGQGNHQPQHF	TGTGCCAGCAGTGCGATGGGACAGGGTAATCATCAGCCCCAGCATTTT
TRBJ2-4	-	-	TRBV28	CASSKHAGRRGVNIQYF	TGTGCCAGCAGCAAGCATGCCGGACGGAGGGGAGTGAACATTCAGTACTTC
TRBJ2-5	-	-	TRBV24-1	CATSANPFERVDRETQYF	TGTGCCACCAGTGCCAACCCCTTTGAGAGGGTAGATCGAGAGACCCAGTACTTC
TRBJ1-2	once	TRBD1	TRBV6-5	CASTRQGISYGYTF	TGTGCCAGCACCCGACAGGGTATAAGCTATGGCTACACCTTC
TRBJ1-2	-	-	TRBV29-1	CSVDFSQGYYGYTF	TGCAGCGTTGATTTTTCCCAGGGGTACTATGGCTACACCTTC
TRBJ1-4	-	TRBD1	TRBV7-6	CASSRGGGAGNEKLFF	TGTGCCAGCAGCCGAGGAGGGGGCGCGGGTAATGAAAAACTGTTTTTT
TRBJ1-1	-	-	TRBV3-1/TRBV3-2	CASSQDWGETDTEAFF	TGTGCCAGCAGCCAAGATTGGGGGGAAACCGACACTGAAGCTTTCTTT
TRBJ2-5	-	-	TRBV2	CASLGERETQYF	TGTGCCAGCCTAGGGGAACGGGAGACCCAGTACTTC
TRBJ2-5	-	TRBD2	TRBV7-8	CASSLAETGRPETQYF	TGTGCCAGCAGCTTAGCGGAGACCGGGAGGCCGGAGACCCAGTACTTC
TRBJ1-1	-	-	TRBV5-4	CASSLDFVDTEAFF	TGTGCCAGCAGCCTAGACTTCGTAGACACTGAAGCTTTCTTT
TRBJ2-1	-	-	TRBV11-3	CASSRGGSSYNEQFF	TGTGCCAGCAGCAGGGGGGGGAGCTCCTACAATGAGCAGTTCTTC
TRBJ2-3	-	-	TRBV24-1	CATSVSGSGDTQYF	TGTGCCACCAGTGTGTCAGGGTCGGGAGATACGCAGTATTTT
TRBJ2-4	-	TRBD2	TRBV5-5	CASSFQRGYIQYF	TGTGCCAGCAGCTTCCAGCGGGGATACATTCAGTACTTC
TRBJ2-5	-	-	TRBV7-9	CASSLRRGEGETQYF	TGTGCCAGCAGCTTACGTAGGGGTGAAGGGGAGACCCAGTACTTC
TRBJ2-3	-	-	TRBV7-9	CASSLAFGGATDTQYF	TGTGCCAGCAGCTTAGCGTTCGGCGGGGCCACAGATACGCAGTATTTT
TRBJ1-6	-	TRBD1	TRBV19	CASSRSGTGDSPLHF	TGTGCCAGTAGTAGATCCGGGACAGGGGATTCACCCCTCCACTTT
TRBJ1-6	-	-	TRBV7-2	CASSSFQGIHNSPLHF	TGTGCCAGCAGCTCCTTTCAGGGTATCCATAATTCACCCCTCCACTTT
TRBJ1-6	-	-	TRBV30	CAWSVLTENSPLHF	TGTGCCTGGAGTGTACTCACAGAAAATTCACCCCTCCACTTT
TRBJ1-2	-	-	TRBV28	CASSLSAGLTGEGYTF	TGTGCCAGCAGTTTATCGGCGGGTTTGACTGGAGAGGGCTACACCTTC
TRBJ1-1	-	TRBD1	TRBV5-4	CASSIRDRGRLSTEAFF	TGTGCCAGCAGCATCCGGGACAGGGGGCGCTTGTCCACTGAAGCTTTCTTT
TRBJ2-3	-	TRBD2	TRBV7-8	CASSLGSLAGATDTQYF	TGTGCCAGCAGCTTAGGGTCGCTAGCGGGGGCCACAGATACGCAGTATTTT
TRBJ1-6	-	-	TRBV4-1	CASSQRPLDRTSSYNSPLHF	TGCGCCAGCAGTCAACGGCCCCTAGACAGGACCAGCTCCTATAATTCACCCCTCCACTTT
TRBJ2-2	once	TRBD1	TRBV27	CASNNRDRVSTGELFF	TGTGCCAGCAACAACCGGGACAGGGTTTCCACCGGGGAGCTGTTTTTT
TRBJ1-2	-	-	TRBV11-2	CASSPRDGYTF	TGTGCCAGCAGCCCCAGGGATGGCTACACCTTC
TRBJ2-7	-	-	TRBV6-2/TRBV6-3	CASSLQAFSYEQYF	TGTGCCAGCAGCCTGCAAGCTTTTTCCTACGAGCAGTACTTC
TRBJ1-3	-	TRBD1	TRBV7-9	CASSPWGQGGNTIYF	TGTGCCAGCAGTCCCTGGGGACAGGGGGGCAACACCATATATTTT
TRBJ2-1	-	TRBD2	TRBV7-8	CASSSGLAGSYNEQFF	TGTGCCAGCAGCTCGGGACTAGCGGGGTCCTACAATGAGCAGTTCTTC
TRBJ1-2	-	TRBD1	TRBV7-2	CASSSPDRGLPYGYTF	TGTGCCAGCAGCTCGCCGGACAGGGGGTTACCCTATGGCTACACCTTC
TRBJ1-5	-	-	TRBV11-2	CASSLEQGSNQPQHF	TGTGCCAGCAGCTTAGAACAGGGAAGCAATCAGCCCCAGCATTTT